The present TCR beta chain was sequenced within a study of somatic mutations in cytotoxic T cells in rheumatoid arthritis. As for the study in general: No treatment had yet been given when patient blood (under 34 ml EDTA) was drawn, right after diagnosis. General observations from the study: Patients with rheumatoid arthritis did not differ significantly from age-matched healthy controls in CD8+ T-cell clonality.

With regard to this clone: The antigen is not known.

Repertoires were generated with immunoSEQ multiplex PCR, while TCRdb's copy carries only in-frame clones and drops some. The sample holds 2,000 to 2,500 clones; 85% are singletons and the top ten take around 40%. The sample taken for sequencing was CD8+ T cells sorted from blood. The origin of this receptor is a man aged 55 to 70 with rheumatoid arthritis.

The CDR3 DNA follows: TGTGCCAGCAGTGAATGGACAGGAAACACTGAAGCTTTCTTT. Amino acids: CASSEWTGNTEAFF. The chain has TRBV6-1 and TRBJ1-1; 7 bases fit TRBD1. Trimming cost V 2 bases and J 2 bases; bases outside gene matches: 2. The germline V gene encodes CDR1 MNHNS and CDR2 SASEGT. This CDR3 has 14 residues.